Sequencing of this T cell receptor (beta chain) was carried out in a study of T cell repertoires in cytomegalovirus infection. Study summary: It was the public TCR beta signatures that indicated both CMV infection and matching HLA type.

In TCRdb, the reads were re-called with MiXCR into one record per CDR3 protein. The data show some 940,000 distinct CDR3 sequences, approximately 30% seen once. In regard to this clonotype: Its antigen is as yet unknown.

The receptor was isolated from a human donor in good health (CMV status not recorded). Some clones in this sample may be carry-over from other donors' samples. Sequencing was performed on cultured CD8+ T cells from PBMCs, taken from culture after CMV antigen stimulation.

The CDR3 DNA reads as TGTGCCAGCAGCCCGGGACAGGGAAGTAACTATGGCTACACCTTC. Protein product: CASSPGQGSNYGYTF. The chain has TRBV12-3 or TRBV12-4 and TRBJ1-2, with 9 bases matching TRBD1. The CDR3 sequence is 15 residues long. Germline trimming cut 6 bases from V and 1 base from J; bases unmatched to any gene: 6.